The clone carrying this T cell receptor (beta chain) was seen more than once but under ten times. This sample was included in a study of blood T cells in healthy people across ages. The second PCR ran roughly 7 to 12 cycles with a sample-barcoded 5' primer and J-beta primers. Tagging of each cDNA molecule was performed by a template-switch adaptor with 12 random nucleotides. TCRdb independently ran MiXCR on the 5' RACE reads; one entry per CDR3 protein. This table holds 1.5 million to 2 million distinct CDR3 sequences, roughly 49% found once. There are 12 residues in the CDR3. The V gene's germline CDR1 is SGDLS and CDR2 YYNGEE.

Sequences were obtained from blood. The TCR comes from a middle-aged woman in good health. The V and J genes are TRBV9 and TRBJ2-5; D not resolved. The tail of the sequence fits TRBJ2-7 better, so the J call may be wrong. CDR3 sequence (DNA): TGTGCCAGCAGCGTCGGGTTCAACGAGCAGTACTTC. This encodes CASSVGFNEQYF.